This TCR beta chain was sequenced during a study of Graves' ophthalmopathy and Graves' hyperthyroidism. The authors amplified TCR beta CDR3 regions from RNA transcripts. First-round RT-PCR relied on HTBI primers, and a second-round multiplex PCR came next. TCRdb called the multiplex PCR reads again in MiXCR, with one record for every CDR3 protein. Among about 620,000 distinct CDR3 sequences listed, about a fifth were seen once. Trimming pared 4 bases from V and 1 base from J, leaving 20 bases between. Germline V gene lookup returns CDR1 MNHNS and CDR2 SASEGT. This CDR3 has 18 residues. This clonotype has only a few counts. One base away lies a much larger clone, so this may be a sequencing read error. A read error is likely, as this CDR3 ends without the conserved phenylalanine or tryptophan.

Sequencing was performed on peripheral blood. The V gene is TRBV6-1, the J gene TRBJ1-5; a weak D match, TRBD1 (6 bases). The sequence was obtained from a woman between 18 and 30 years old with stable Graves' hyperthyroidism. Some clones in this sample may be carry-over from other donors' samples. CDR3 loop: CASSGPLIRGSSNQPQHL. The CDR3 DNA follows: TGTGCCAGCAGTGGGCCTCTCATCAGGGGATCGAGCAATCAGCCCCAGCATCTT.